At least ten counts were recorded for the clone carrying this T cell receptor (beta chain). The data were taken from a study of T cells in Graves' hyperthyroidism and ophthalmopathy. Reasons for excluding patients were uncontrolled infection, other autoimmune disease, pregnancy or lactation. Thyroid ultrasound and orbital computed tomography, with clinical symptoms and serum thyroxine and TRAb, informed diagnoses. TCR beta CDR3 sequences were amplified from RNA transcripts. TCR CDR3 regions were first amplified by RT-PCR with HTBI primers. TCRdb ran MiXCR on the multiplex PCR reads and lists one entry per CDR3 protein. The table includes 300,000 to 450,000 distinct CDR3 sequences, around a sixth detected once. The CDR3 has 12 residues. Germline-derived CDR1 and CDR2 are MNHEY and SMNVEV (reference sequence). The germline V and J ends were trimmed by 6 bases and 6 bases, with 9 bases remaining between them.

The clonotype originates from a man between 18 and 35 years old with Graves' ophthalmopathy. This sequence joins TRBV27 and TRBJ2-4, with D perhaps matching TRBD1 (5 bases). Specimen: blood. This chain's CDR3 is CASRGRGNIQYF. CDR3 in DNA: TGTGCCAGCAGAGGTAGGGGAAACATTCAGTACTTC.